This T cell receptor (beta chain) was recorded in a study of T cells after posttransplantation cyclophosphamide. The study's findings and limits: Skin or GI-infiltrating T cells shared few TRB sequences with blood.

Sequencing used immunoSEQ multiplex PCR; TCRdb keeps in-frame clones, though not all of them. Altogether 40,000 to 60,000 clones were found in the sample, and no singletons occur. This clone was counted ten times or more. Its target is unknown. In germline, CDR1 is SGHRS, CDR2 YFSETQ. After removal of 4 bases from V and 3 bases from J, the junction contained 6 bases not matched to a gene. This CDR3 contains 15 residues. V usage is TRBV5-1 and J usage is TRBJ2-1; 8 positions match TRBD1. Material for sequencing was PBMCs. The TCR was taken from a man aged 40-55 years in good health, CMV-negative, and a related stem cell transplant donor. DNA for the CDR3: TGCGCCAGCAGCAGAGGACAGGGCCTCTACAATGAGCAGTTCTTC. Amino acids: CASSRGQGLYNEQFF. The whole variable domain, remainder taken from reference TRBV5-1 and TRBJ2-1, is KAGVTQTPRYLIKTRGQQVTLSCSPISGHRSVSWYQQTPGQGLQFLFEYFSETQRNKGNFPGRFSGRQFSNSRSEMNVSTLELGDSALYLCASSRGQGLYNEQFFGPGTRLTVL.